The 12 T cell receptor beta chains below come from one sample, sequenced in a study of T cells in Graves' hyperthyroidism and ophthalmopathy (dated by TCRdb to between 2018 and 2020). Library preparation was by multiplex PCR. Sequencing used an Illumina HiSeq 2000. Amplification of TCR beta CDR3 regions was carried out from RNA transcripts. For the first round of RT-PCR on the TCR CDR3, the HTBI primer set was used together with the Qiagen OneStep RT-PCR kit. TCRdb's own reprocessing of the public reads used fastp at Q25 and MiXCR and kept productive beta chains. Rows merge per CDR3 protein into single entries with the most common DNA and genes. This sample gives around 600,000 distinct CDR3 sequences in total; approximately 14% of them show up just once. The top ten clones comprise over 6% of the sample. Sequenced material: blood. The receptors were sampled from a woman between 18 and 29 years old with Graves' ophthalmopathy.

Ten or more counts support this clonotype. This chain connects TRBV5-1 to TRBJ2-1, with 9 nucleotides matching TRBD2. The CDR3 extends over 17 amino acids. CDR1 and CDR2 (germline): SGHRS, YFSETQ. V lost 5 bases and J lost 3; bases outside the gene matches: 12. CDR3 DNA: TGCGCCAGCAGGAGACGAGGGCTAGCGGGAATCTACAATGAGCAGTTCTTC. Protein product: CASRRRGLAGIYNEQFF.

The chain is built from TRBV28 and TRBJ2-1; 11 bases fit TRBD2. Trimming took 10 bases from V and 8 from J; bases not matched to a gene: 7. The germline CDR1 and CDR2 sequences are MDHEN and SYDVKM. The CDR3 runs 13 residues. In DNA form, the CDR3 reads TGTGCCACTGTACTAGCGGGAGCCGATGAGCAGTTCTTC. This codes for CATVLAGADEQFF.

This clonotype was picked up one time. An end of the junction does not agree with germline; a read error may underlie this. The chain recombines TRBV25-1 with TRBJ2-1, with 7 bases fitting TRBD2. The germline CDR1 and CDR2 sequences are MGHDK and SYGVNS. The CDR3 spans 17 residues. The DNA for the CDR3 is TGTGCCAGCAGCCCCCCGGGGCTAGCGGTCTCCTACAATGAGCGGTTCTTC. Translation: CASSPPGLAVSYNERFF.

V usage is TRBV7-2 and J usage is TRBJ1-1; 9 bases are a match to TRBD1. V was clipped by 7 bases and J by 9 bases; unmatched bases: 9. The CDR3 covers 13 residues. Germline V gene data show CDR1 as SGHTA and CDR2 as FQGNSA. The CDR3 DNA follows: TGTGCCAGCATCCCCCCCGGGACAGGGAAAGCTTTCTTT. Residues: CASIPPGTGKAFF.

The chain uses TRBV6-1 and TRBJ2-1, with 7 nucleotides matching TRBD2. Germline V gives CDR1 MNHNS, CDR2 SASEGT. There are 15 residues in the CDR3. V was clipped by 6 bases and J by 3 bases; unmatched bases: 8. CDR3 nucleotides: TGTGCCAGCAGCCTTAGCGGGCTAGTCTACAATGAGCAGTTCTTC. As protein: CASSLSGLVYNEQFF.

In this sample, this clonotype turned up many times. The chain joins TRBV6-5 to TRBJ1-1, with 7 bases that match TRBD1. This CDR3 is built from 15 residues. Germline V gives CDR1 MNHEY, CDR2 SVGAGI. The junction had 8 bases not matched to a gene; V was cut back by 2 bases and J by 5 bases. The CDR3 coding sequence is TGTGCCAGCAGTTACGGGACAGCGTGGGTTACTGAAGCTTTCTTT. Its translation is CASSYGTAWVTEAFF.

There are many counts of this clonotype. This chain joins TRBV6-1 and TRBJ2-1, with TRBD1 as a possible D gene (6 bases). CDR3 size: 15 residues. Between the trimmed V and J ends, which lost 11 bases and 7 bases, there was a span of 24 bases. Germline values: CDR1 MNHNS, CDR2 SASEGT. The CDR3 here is CACRAGTNVVNEQFF. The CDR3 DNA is TGTGCCTGCCGGGCCGGGACAAATGTGGTGAATGAGCAGTTCTTC.

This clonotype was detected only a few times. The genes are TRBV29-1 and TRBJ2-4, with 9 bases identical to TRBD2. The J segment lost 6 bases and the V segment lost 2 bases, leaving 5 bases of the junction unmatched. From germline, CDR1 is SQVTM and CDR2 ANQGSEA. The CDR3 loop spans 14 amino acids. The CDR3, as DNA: TGCAGCGTTGAACGGGTTAGCGGGAGAAACATTCAGTACTTC. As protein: CSVERVSGRNIQYF.

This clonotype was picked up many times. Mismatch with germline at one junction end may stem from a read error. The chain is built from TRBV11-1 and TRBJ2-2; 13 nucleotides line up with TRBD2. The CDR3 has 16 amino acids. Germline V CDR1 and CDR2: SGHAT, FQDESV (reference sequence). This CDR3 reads CASSLGTSGNPGELFF. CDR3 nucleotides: TGTGCCAGCAGCCTGGGGACTAGCGGGAACCCCGGGGAGCTGTTTTTT.

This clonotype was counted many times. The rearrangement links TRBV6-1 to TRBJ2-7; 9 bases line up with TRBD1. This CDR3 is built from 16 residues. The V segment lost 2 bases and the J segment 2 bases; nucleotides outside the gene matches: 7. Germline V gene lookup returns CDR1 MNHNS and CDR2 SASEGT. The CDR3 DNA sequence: TGTGCCAGCAGTGAACAATCCGGGACAGGGACCTACGAGCAGTACTTC. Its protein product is CASSEQSGTGTYEQYF.

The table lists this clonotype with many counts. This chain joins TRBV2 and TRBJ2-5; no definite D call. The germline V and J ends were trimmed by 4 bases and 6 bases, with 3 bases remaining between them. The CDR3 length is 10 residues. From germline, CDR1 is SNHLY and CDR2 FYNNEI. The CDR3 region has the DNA TGTGCCAGCAGTGCCCAGACCCAGTACTTC. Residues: CASSAQTQYF.

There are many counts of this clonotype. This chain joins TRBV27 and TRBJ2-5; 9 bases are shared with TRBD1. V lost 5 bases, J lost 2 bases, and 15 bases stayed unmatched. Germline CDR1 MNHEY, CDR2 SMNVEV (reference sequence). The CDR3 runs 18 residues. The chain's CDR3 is CASSKKRDRALLQETQYF. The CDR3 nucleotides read TGTGCCAGCAGTAAAAAACGGGACAGGGCTCTTTTACAAGAGACCCAGTACTTC.